This is a list of T cell receptor beta chains from one sample in a study of cytomegalovirus exposure and HLA in healthy donors. The data were produced by immunoSEQ multiplex PCR, yet TCRdb's version contains in-frame clones alone and is incomplete. The sample yields around 84,000 clones, 70% to 80% seen once. Sequencing was carried out using PBMCs. Receptors originate from a human donor in good health. The CDR3 runs from the conserved cysteine through the conserved F or W. D genes are given only for firm matches. Clone size appears in some rows only: once, few, many, or a class for an expanded clone.

D gene: TRBD1
J gene: TRBJ2-1
V gene: TRBV9
clone size: -
CDR3 protein: CASSVGQGKDEQFF
CDR3 DNA: TGTGCCAGCAGCGTAGGACAGGGGAAAGATGAGCAGTTCTTC

D gene: TRBD2
J gene: TRBJ2-1
V gene: TRBV2
clone size: -
CDR3 protein: CASSPGLAGGGYNEQFF
CDR3 DNA: TGTGCCAGCAGCCCGGGACTAGCGGGGGGGGGCTACAATGAGCAGTTCTTC

D gene: -
J gene: TRBJ1-3
V gene: TRBV2
clone size: few
CDR3 protein: CAGTRGENTIYF
CDR3 DNA: TGTGCCGGAACACGGGGGGAAAACACCATATATTTT

D gene: -
J gene: TRBJ2-7
V gene: TRBV15
clone size: -
CDR3 protein: CATSLIWGRGEQYF
CDR3 DNA: TGTGCCACCAGCTTGATCTGGGGCAGGGGCGAGCAGTACTTC

D gene: -
J gene: TRBJ1-5
V gene: TRBV4-2
clone size: -
CDR3 protein: CASSQSTWGSDSNQPQHF
CDR3 DNA: TGTGCCAGCAGCCAAAGCACTTGGGGCAGCGATAGCAATCAGCCCCAGCATTTT

D gene: TRBD1
J gene: TRBJ1-2
V gene: TRBV7-9
clone size: once
CDR3 protein: CASSSGTGNYGYTF
CDR3 DNA: TGTGCCAGCAGCTCTGGGACAGGCAACTATGGCTACACCTTC

D gene: -
J gene: TRBJ2-5
V gene: TRBV19
clone size: -
CDR3 protein: CASSITEPGTQYF
CDR3 DNA: TGTGCCAGTAGTATAACCGAGCCGGGAACCCAGTACTTC

D gene: TRBD1
J gene: TRBJ2-1
V gene: TRBV7-9
clone size: -
CDR3 protein: CASTDRDSYNEQFF
CDR3 DNA: TGTGCCAGCACCGACAGGGACTCCTACAATGAGCAGTTCTTC

D gene: -
J gene: TRBJ2-7
V gene: TRBV29-1
clone size: -
CDR3 protein: CSVDPNQYF
CDR3 DNA: TGCAGCGTTGACCCTAATCAGTACTTC

D gene: -
J gene: TRBJ1-3
V gene: TRBV13
clone size: -
CDR3 protein: CASSQGTAFSGNTIYF
CDR3 DNA: TGTGCCAGCAGCCAGGGGACCGCCTTCTCTGGAAACACCATATATTTT

D gene: TRBD1
J gene: TRBJ2-3
V gene: TRBV7-9
clone size: -
CDR3 protein: CASSPRTGGVVDTQYF
CDR3 DNA: TGTGCCAGCAGCCCTCGGACAGGGGGCGTCGTAGATACGCAGTATTTT

D gene: -
J gene: TRBJ1-5
V gene: TRBV6-5
clone size: -
CDR3 protein: CASSWGGDQPQHF
CDR3 DNA: TGTGCCAGCAGTTGGGGGGGGGACCAGCCCCAGCATTTT

D gene: TRBD1
J gene: TRBJ1-5
V gene: TRBV2
clone size: -
CDR3 protein: CASSGSGGSNQPQHF
CDR3 DNA: TGTGCCAGCAGTGGCTCAGGGGGTAGCAATCAGCCCCAGCATTTT

D gene: TRBD2
J gene: TRBJ2-7
V gene: TRBV4-2
clone size: -
CDR3 protein: CASSQAGTNYEQYF
CDR3 DNA: TGTGCCAGCAGCCAAGCGGGGACTAACTACGAGCAGTACTTC

D gene: -
J gene: TRBJ1-6
V gene: TRBV5-4
clone size: -
CDR3 protein: CASSLAGVTPSPLHF
CDR3 DNA: TGTGCCAGCAGCTTGGCCGGGGTAACCCCTTCACCCCTCCACTTT

D gene: TRBD2
J gene: TRBJ2-3
V gene: TRBV6-5
clone size: -
CDR3 protein: CASSLAGGRVDTQYF
CDR3 DNA: TGTGCCAGCAGTTTGGCGGGGGGGCGTGTAGATACGCAGTATTTT

D gene: TRBD2
J gene: TRBJ2-1
V gene: TRBV18
clone size: -
CDR3 protein: CASSPGLAGDNEQFF
CDR3 DNA: TGTGCCAGCTCACCAGGCCTAGCGGGGGACAATGAGCAGTTCTTC

D gene: -
J gene: TRBJ2-1
V gene: TRBV6-6
clone size: -
CDR3 protein: CASSPVDEQFF
CDR3 DNA: TGTGCCAGCAGTCCCGTCGATGAGCAGTTCTTC

D gene: TRBD1
J gene: TRBJ1-2
V gene: TRBV6-5
clone size: -
CDR3 protein: CASSTRDRPNYGYTF
CDR3 DNA: TGTGCCAGCAGTACCCGGGACAGGCCAAACTATGGCTACACCTTC

D gene: -
J gene: TRBJ1-5
V gene: TRBV19
clone size: -
CDR3 protein: CASSFESNQPQHF
CDR3 DNA: TGTGCCAGTAGCTTCGAGTCTAATCAGCCCCAGCATTTT

D gene: TRBD1
J gene: TRBJ2-1
V gene: TRBV5-1
clone size: once
CDR3 protein: CPGTAYNEQFF
CDR3 DNA: TGTCCCGGGACAGCCTACAATGAGCAGTTCTTC

D gene: TRBD1
J gene: TRBJ1-1
V gene: TRBV5-6
clone size: -
CDR3 protein: CASSLGQGGRGPEAFF
CDR3 DNA: TGTGCCAGCAGCTTGGGACAGGGTGGAAGGGGTCCTGAAGCTTTCTTT

D gene: -
J gene: TRBJ1-1
V gene: TRBV4-1
clone size: -
CDR3 protein: CASSQEGGNTEAFF
CDR3 DNA: TGCGCCAGCAGCCAAGAAGGGGGGAACACTGAAGCTTTCTTT

D gene: -
J gene: TRBJ1-1
V gene: TRBV29-1
clone size: -
CDR3 protein: CSVVAGFTEAFF
CDR3 DNA: TGCAGCGTTGTGGCAGGGTTCACTGAAGCTTTCTTT

D gene: TRBD2
J gene: TRBJ2-1
V gene: TRBV5-6
clone size: once
CDR3 protein: CASSLRGLGSQFF
CDR3 DNA: TGTGCCAGCAGCTTGCGGGGACTAGGGTCACAGTTCTTC

D gene: -
J gene: TRBJ2-5
V gene: TRBV28
clone size: -
CDR3 protein: CASSLTPKGETQYF
CDR3 DNA: TGTGCCAGCAGTTTGACCCCCAAGGGGGAGACCCAGTACTTC

D gene: TRBD1
J gene: TRBJ2-7
V gene: TRBV5-1
clone size: -
CDR3 protein: CASSGGQGYSYEQYF
CDR3 DNA: TGCGCCAGCAGCGGGGGACAGGGCTACTCCTACGAGCAGTACTTC

D gene: TRBD1
J gene: TRBJ1-2
V gene: TRBV9
clone size: -
CDR3 protein: CASSVGDRGYGYTF
CDR3 DNA: TGTGCCAGCAGCGTAGGGGACAGGGGGTATGGCTACACCTTC

D gene: -
J gene: TRBJ1-1
V gene: TRBV19
clone size: -
CDR3 protein: CASSTAGPRSGAFF
CDR3 DNA: TGTGCCAGTAGTACGGCCGGGCCCCGAAGCGGGGCTTTCTTT

D gene: -
J gene: TRBJ2-1
V gene: TRBV13
clone size: -
CDR3 protein: CASSPPGRNEQFF
CDR3 DNA: TGTGCCAGCAGCCCCCCGGGTCGGAATGAGCAGTTCTTC

D gene: TRBD2
J gene: TRBJ2-1
V gene: TRBV11-3
clone size: -
CDR3 protein: CASSPGASGGATDEQFF
CDR3 DNA: TGTGCCAGCAGCCCTGGGGCTAGCGGGGGGGCCACGGATGAGCAGTTCTTC

D gene: -
J gene: TRBJ1-2
V gene: TRBV9
clone size: few
CDR3 protein: CASSVEGGNYGYTF
CDR3 DNA: TGTGCCAGCAGCGTAGAAGGCGGGAACTATGGCTACACCTTC

D gene: TRBD1
J gene: TRBJ2-5
V gene: TRBV7-7
clone size: -
CDR3 protein: CASSLVGTVEETQYF
CDR3 DNA: TGTGCTAGCAGCTTGGTCGGGACAGTGGAGGAGACCCAGTACTTC

D gene: TRBD1
J gene: TRBJ1-3
V gene: TRBV9
clone size: few
CDR3 protein: CASSVAGGADTIYF
CDR3 DNA: TGTGCCAGCAGCGTAGCAGGGGGCGCCGACACCATATATTTT

D gene: TRBD1
J gene: TRBJ1-5
V gene: TRBV7-9
clone size: -
CDR3 protein: CASSYRDSVNQPQHF
CDR3 DNA: TGTGCCAGCAGCTACCGGGACAGCGTTAATCAGCCCCAGCATTTT

D gene: -
J gene: TRBJ1-1
V gene: TRBV7-8
clone size: -
CDR3 protein: CASSPGAEHTEAFF
CDR3 DNA: TGTGCCAGCAGCCCTGGGGCAGAGCACACTGAAGCTTTCTTT

D gene: -
J gene: TRBJ1-5
V gene: TRBV6-5
clone size: -
CDR3 protein: CASNPGGVGQPQHF
CDR3 DNA: TGTGCCAGCAACCCCGGGGGGGTTGGTCAGCCCCAGCATTTT

D gene: -
J gene: TRBJ2-3
V gene: TRBV13
clone size: -
CDR3 protein: CASSARTGASSTDTQYF
CDR3 DNA: TGTGCCAGCAGCGCACGGACGGGAGCTTCTAGCACAGATACGCAGTATTTT

D gene: -
J gene: TRBJ2-7
V gene: TRBV6-1
clone size: -
CDR3 protein: CASSAAYSYEQYF
CDR3 DNA: TGTGCCAGCAGTGCCGCGTACTCCTACGAGCAGTACTTC

D gene: -
J gene: TRBJ1-6
V gene: TRBV9
clone size: -
CDR3 protein: CASSVSGTVNSPLHF
CDR3 DNA: TGTGCCAGCAGCGTAAGCGGGACGGTGAATTCACCCCTCCACTTT

D gene: -
J gene: TRBJ2-7
V gene: TRBV7-2
clone size: -
CDR3 protein: CASSPARPGAYEQYF
CDR3 DNA: TGTGCCAGCAGCCCGGCGAGGCCGGGGGCCTACGAGCAGTACTTC

D gene: -
J gene: TRBJ2-5
V gene: TRBV5-1
clone size: -
CDR3 protein: CASSLEGTGTQYF
CDR3 DNA: TGCGCCAGCAGCTTGGAGGGCACAGGGACCCAGTACTTC

D gene: -
J gene: TRBJ1-1
V gene: TRBV5-1
clone size: -
CDR3 protein: CASSLTGEAFF
CDR3 DNA: TGCGCCAGCAGCTTGACGGGTGAAGCTTTCTTT